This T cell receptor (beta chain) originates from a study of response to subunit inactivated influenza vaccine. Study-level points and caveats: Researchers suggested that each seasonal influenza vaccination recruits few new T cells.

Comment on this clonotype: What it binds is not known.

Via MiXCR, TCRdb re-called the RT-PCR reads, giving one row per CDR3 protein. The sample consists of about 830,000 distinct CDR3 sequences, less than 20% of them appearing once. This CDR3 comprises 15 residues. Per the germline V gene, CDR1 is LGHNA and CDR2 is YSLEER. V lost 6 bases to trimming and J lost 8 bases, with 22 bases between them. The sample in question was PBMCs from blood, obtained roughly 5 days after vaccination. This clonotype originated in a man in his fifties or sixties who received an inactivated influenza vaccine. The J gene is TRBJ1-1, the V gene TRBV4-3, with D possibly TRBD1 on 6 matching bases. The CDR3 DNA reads TGCGCCAGCAGATTAAGTCGGGAGCCCGACAGGGAAGCTTTCTTT. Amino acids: CASRLSREPDREAFF.